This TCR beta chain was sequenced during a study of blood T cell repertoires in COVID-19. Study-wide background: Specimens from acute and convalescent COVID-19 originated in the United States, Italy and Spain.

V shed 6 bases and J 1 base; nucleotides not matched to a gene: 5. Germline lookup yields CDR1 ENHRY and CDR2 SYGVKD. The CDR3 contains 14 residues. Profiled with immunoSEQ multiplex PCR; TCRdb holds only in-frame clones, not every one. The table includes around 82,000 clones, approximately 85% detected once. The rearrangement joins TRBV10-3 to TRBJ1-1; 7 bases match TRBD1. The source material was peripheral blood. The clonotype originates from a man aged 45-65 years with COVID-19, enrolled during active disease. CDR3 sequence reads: CAIREQGSNTEAFF. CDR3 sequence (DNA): TGTGCCATCAGGGAACAGGGGTCGAACACTGAAGCTTTCTTT.